This T cell receptor (beta chain) was recovered during a study of blood T cells in healthy people across ages. It was with a sample-barcoded 5' primer and a J-beta primer mix that a second PCR of roughly 6 to 12 cycles was run. TCRdb independently ran MiXCR on the 5' RACE reads; one entry per CDR3 protein. The table records 790,000 or so distinct CDR3 sequences, approximately 53% of them present only once. The germline V gene has CDR1 SGHNT and CDR2 YYREEE (reference sequence). The V end lost 0 bases, the J end lost 12 bases, and 11 bases lay between the germline ends. The CDR3 sequence is 12 residues long.

The source of this sequence is a man in his forties in good health. The sample comprised blood. The chain carries TRBV5-4 and TRBJ2-3; TRBD1 or TRBD2 may be the D gene (5 bases each). The CDR3 reads CASSLDGTRQYF. DNA of the CDR3: TGTGCCAGCAGCTTGGATGGGACCCGCCAGTATTTT.